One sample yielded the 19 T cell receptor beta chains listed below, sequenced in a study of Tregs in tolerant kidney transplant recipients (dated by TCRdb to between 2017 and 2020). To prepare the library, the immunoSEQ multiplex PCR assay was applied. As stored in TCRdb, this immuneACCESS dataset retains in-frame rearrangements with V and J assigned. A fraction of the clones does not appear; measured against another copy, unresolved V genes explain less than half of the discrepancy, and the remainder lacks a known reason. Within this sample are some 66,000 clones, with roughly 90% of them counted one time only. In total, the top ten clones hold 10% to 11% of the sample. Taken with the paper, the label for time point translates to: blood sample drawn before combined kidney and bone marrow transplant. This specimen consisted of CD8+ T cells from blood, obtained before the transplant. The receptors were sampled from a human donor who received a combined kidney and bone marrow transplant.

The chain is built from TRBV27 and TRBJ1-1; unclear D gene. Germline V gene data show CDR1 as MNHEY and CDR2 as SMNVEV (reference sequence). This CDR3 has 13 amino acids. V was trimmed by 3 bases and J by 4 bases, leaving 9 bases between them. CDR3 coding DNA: TGTGCCAGCAGTTTGGGGAGTGGCACTGAAGCTTTCTTT. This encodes CASSLGSGTEAFF.

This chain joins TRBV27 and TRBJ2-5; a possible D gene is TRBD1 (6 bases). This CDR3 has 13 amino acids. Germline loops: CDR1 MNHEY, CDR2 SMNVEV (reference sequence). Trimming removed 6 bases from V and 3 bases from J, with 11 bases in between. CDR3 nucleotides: TGTGCCAGCAGAACCTGGACAGAAGAGACCCAGTACTTC. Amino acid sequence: CASRTWTEETQYF.

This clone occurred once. CDR3 sequence reads: CASSLNRGVRETQYF. The CDR3, as DNA: TGTGCCAGCAGTTTAAACAGGGGAGTCAGAGAGACCCAGTACTTC. The V and J genes are TRBV28 and TRBJ2-5; 7 positions match TRBD1. The CDR3 extends over 15 amino acids. Per germline, CDR1 MDHEN and CDR2 SYDVKM. Trimming at V came to 2 bases and at J to 4 bases, leaving 7 bases not matched to a gene.

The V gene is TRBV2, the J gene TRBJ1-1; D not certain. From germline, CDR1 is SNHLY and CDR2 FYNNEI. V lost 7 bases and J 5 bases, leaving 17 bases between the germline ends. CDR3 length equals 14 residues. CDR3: CASTLMPSGTEAFF. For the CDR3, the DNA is TGTGCCAGCACCCTGATGCCCTCGGGTACTGAAGCTTTCTTT.

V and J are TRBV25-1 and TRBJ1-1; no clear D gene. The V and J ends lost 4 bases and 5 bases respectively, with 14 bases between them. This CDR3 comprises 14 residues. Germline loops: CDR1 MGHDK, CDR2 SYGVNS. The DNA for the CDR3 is TGTGCCAGCAGTGTAACCAGGCGTGATACTGAAGCTTTCTTT. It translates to CASSVTRRDTEAFF.

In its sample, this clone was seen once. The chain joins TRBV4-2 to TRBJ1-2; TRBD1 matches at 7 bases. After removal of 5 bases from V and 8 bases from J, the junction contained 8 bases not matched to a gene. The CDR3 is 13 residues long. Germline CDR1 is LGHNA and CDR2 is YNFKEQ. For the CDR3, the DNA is TGTGCCAGCAGCGGCTCAGGGGGGAAGGGCTACACCTTC. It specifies CASSGSGGKGYTF.

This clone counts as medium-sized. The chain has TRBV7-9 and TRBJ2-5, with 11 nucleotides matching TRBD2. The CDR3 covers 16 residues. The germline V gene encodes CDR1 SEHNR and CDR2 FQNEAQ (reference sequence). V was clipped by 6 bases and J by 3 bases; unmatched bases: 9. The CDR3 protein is CASRYSGRDPKETQYF. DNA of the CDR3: TGTGCCAGCAGATATAGCGGGAGGGACCCTAAAGAGACCCAGTACTTC.

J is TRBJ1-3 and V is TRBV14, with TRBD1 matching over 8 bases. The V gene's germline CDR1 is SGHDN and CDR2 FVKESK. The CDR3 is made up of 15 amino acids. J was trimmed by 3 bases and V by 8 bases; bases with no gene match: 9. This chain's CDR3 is CASEEDRAVGNTIYF. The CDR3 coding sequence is TGTGCCAGCGAAGAGGACAGGGCGGTTGGAAACACCATATATTTT.

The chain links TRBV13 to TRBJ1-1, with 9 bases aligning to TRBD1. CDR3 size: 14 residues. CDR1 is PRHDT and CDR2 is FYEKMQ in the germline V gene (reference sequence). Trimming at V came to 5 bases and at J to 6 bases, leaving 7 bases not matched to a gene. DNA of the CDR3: TGTGCCAGCAGCCCCGGGACAGGGAGGTCTGAAGCTTTCTTT. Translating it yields CASSPGTGRSEAFF.

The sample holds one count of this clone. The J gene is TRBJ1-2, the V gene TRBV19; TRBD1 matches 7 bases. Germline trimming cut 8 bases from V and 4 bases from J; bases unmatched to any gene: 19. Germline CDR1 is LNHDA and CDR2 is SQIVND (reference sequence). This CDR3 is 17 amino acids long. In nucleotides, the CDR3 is TGTGCCAGTGTCCAAGGACAGGCGTCAGGTTGGATCTATGGCTACACCTTC. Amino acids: CASVQGQASGWIYGYTF.

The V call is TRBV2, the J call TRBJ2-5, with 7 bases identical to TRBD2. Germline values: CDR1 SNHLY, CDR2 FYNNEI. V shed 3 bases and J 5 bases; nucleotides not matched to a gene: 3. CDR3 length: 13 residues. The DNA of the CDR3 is TGTGCCAGCAGTGAGGGGGGGTTGGAGACCCAGTACTTC. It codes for CASSEGGLETQYF.

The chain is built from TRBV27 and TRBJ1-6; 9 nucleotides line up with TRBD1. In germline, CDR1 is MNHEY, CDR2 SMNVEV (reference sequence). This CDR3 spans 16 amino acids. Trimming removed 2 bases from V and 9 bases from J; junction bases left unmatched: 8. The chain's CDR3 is CASSLTGGALSSPLHF. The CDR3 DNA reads TGTGCCAGCAGTTTAACAGGGGGCGCGTTAAGTTCACCCCTCCACTTT.

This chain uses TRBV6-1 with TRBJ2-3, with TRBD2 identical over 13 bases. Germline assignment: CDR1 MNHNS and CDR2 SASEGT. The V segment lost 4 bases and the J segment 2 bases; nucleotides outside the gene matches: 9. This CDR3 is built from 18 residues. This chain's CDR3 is CASSAFLLAGGPTDTQYF. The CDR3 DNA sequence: TGTGCCAGCAGTGCCTTTTTACTAGCGGGAGGGCCCACAGATACGCAGTATTTT.

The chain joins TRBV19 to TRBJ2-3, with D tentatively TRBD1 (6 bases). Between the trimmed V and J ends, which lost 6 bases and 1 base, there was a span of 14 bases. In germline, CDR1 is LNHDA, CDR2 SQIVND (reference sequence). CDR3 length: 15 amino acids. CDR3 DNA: TGTGCCAGTAGCACAGGGAGTCGAGGCACAGATACGCAGTATTTT. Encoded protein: CASSTGSRGTDTQYF.

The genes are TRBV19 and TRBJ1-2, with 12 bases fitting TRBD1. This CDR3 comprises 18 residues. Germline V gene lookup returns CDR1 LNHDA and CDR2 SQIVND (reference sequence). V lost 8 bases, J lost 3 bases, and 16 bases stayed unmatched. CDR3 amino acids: CASLPWGTGGPDDYGYTF. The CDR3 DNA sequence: TGTGCCAGTCTTCCTTGGGGGACAGGGGGCCCAGATGACTATGGCTACACCTTC.

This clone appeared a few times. The CDR3 bases are TGTGCTAGTGGTCCTGGGACAGTGGCGAACACTGAAGCTTTCTTT. This translates into CASGPGTVANTEAFF. V and J are TRBV12-5 and TRBJ1-1; 7 positions match TRBD1. The CDR3 has 15 residues. The germline V gene encodes CDR1 LGHNT and CDR2 FRNRAP. J lost 1 base, V lost 5 bases, and 7 bases had no gene match.

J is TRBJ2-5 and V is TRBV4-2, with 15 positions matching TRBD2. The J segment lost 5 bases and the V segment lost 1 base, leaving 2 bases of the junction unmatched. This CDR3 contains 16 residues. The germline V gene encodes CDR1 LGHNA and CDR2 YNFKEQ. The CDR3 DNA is TGTGCCAGCAGCCAAGGGACTAGCGGGGGGGTGGAGACCCAGTACTTC. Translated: CASSQGTSGGVETQYF.

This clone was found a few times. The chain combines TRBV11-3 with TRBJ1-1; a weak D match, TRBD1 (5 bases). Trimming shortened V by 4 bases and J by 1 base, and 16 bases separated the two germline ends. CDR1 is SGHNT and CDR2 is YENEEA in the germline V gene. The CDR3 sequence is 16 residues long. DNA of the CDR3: TGTGCCAGCAGCTCTGGTTCCTATACAGGGAACACTGAAGCTTTCTTT. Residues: CASSSGSYTGNTEAFF.

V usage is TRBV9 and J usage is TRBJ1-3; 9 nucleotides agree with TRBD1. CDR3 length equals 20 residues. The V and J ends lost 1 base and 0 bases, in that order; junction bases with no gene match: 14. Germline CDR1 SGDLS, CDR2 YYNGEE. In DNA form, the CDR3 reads TGTGCCAGCAGCGTAAAGCCGGGACAGGGAATTATCTACTCTGGAAACACCATATATTTT. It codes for CASSVKPGQGIIYSGNTIYF. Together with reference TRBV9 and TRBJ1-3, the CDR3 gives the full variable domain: DSGVTQTPKHLITATGQRVTLRCSPRSGDLSVYWYQQSLDQGLQFLIQYYNGEERAKGNILERFSAQQFPDLHSELNLSSLELGDSALYFCASSVKPGQGIIYSGNTIYFGEGSWLTVV.